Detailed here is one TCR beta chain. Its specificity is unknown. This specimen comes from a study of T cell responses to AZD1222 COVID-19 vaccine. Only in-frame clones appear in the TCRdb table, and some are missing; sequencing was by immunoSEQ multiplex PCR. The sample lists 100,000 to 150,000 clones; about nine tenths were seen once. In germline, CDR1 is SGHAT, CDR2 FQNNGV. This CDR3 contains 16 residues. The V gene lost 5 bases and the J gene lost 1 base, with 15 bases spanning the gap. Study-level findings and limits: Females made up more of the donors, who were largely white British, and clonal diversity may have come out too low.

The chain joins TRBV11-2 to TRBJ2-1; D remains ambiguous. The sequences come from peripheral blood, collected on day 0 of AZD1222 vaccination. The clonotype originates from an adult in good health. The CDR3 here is CASSPYGFLSYNEQFF. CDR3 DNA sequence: TGTGCCAGCAGCCCGTACGGCTTCCTTTCCTACAATGAGCAGTTCTTC.